Below are 14 T cell receptor beta chains sequenced from a single sample in a study of blood T cell repertoires in COVID-19. The method was immunoSEQ multiplex PCR; TCRdb's version includes in-frame clones alone and lacks a portion of them. The sample includes a few hundred thousand clones, around 87% seen only once; the top ten take roughly 1.9%. The sample comprised PBMCs or T cells enriched from blood (not recorded which). These receptor sequences come from a man aged 40-55 years in a cohort exposed to, infected with or recovered from COVID-19 (not recorded which).

The chain is built from TRBV10-3 and TRBJ2-1; D gene unclear. CDR1 and CDR2 from the germline V gene are ENHRY and SYGVKD. CDR3 length: 10 amino acids. V was clipped by 7 bases and J by 10 bases, with 8 bases between them. As DNA, the CDR3 is TGTGCCATCATCTTTCTGGAGCAGTTCTTC. This translates into CAIIFLEQFF.

This chain connects TRBV10-3 to TRBJ2-3; 13 bases are shared with TRBD2. The length of the CDR3 is 19 residues. Unmatched junction bases numbered 10, after V lost 4 bases and J lost 0 bases. CDR1 is ENHRY and CDR2 is SYGVKD in the germline V gene. The CDR3 sequence: CAISAGLAGLGTSTDTQYF. The CDR3 DNA sequence: TGTGCCATCAGTGCGGGACTAGCGGGATTGGGGACTAGCACAGATACGCAGTATTTT.

The chain recombines TRBV6-5 with TRBJ2-7; 12 bases line up with TRBD2. V was clipped by 10 bases and J by 1 base; unmatched bases: 5. The CDR3 is made up of 14 amino acids. Germline lookup yields CDR1 MNHEY and CDR2 SVGAGI. In nucleotides, the CDR3 is TGTGCCATCGGACTAGCGGGACGATCCTACGAGCAGTACTTC. This codes for CAIGLAGRSYEQYF.

This rearrangement joins TRBV5-1 to TRBJ2-3; D possibly corresponds to TRBD2 (6 bases). V lost 0 bases and J 4 bases, leaving 15 bases between the germline ends. This CDR3 has 16 amino acids. Per germline, CDR1 SGHRS and CDR2 YFSETQ. The CDR3 bases are TGCGCCAGCAGCTTGGCCAATGGCGGGGCGGCAGATACGCAGTATTTT. Its protein product is CASSLANGGAADTQYF.

In its sample, this clone was seen a few times. The chain links TRBV15 to TRBJ2-2, with D possibly being TRBD2 (5 bases). The V gene lost 0 bases and the J gene lost 5 bases, with 16 bases spanning the gap. Germline loops: CDR1 LNHNV, CDR2 YYDKDF (reference sequence). The CDR3 is 17 amino acids. This CDR3 reads CATSRDRVGRRTGELFF. For the CDR3, the DNA is TGTGCCACCAGCAGAGATCGAGTCGGCAGGAGGACCGGGGAGCTGTTTTTT.

The genes are TRBV15 and TRBJ2-3; possible D gene TRBD2, 5 bases. Germline-derived CDR1 and CDR2 are LNHNV and YYDKDF (reference sequence). Trimming shortened V by 0 bases and J by 5 bases, and 12 bases separated the two germline ends. This CDR3 spans 15 amino acids. The CDR3 loop reads CATSRDLREIDTQYF. As DNA, the CDR3 is TGTGCCACCAGCAGAGATCTCCGGGAAATAGATACGCAGTATTTT.

The chain recombines TRBV5-4 with TRBJ2-1; 16 bases are shared with TRBD2. The CDR3 runs 16 residues. The V gene end was trimmed by 4 bases and the J gene end by 8 bases; junction bases not matched to a gene: 6. Germline CDR1 and CDR2: SGHNT and YYREEE (reference sequence). The CDR3 nucleotides read TGTGCCAGCAGCCCGGGACTAGCGGGAGGGGAAGATGAGCAGTTCTTC. Encoded protein: CASSPGLAGGEDEQFF.

This chain links TRBV4-1 with TRBJ2-3; 9 bases fit TRBD1. This CDR3 region has 16 residues. Germline lookup yields CDR1 MGHRA and CDR2 YSYEKL. V lost 0 bases to trimming and J lost 0 bases; unmatched junction nucleotides: 1. The CDR3 DNA follows: TGCGCCAGCAGCCAAGACGGGACAGGGAGCACAGATACGCAGTATTTT. Protein product: CASSQDGTGSTDTQYF.

The table lists this clone with a count of one. The chain recombines TRBV19 with TRBJ2-7, with 8 positions matching TRBD1. The CDR3 covers 16 residues. From germline, CDR1 is LNHDA and CDR2 SQIVND (reference sequence). Germline trimming cut 5 bases from V and 0 bases from J; bases unmatched to any gene: 9. This chain's CDR3 is CASSPRTGFVSYEQYF. The CDR3 bases are TGTGCCAGTAGTCCTCGGACAGGGTTCGTCTCCTACGAGCAGTACTTC. Full variable domain (missing parts from reference TRBV19 and TRBJ2-7): DGGITQSPKYLFRKEGQNVTLSCEQNLNHDAMYWYRQDPGQGLRLIYYSQIVNDFQKGDIAEGYSVSREKKESFPLTVTSAQKNPTAFYLCASSPRTGFVSYEQYFGPGTRLTVT.

The genes are TRBV5-4 and TRBJ2-1; D might be TRBD2 (6 bases). Germline V gives CDR1 SGHNT, CDR2 YYREEE (reference sequence). This CDR3 region has 16 residues. V was cut by 3 bases and J by 0 bases, with 13 bases left in between. The CDR3 loop is CASSWRGGNSYNEQFF. For the CDR3, the DNA is TGTGCCAGCAGCTGGAGGGGCGGGAACTCCTACAATGAGCAGTTCTTC.

Here the CDR3 reads CASSLGTEAYEQYF. CDR3 nucleotide sequence: TGTGCCAGCAGCTTAGGGACAGAGGCCTACGAGCAGTACTTC. The gene calls are TRBV7-2 and TRBJ2-7; weak D call: TRBD1 (6 bases). Germline V lookup: CDR1 SGHTA, CDR2 FQGNSA. Trimming shortened V by 1 base and J by 2 bases, and 9 bases separated the two germline ends. The CDR3 is 14 amino acids.

This chain connects TRBV19 to TRBJ1-5; 7 nucleotides align to TRBD1. CDR3 length equals 16 residues. The junction had 10 bases not matched to a gene; V was cut back by 6 bases and J by 2 bases. From germline, CDR1 is LNHDA and CDR2 SQIVND (reference sequence). CDR3 sequence reads: CASRARGRQGNQPQHF. The CDR3 region has the DNA TGTGCCAGTAGGGCTAGGGGGCGCCAAGGCAATCAGCCCCAGCATTTT.

CDR3 sequence reads: CASSLDRGNEQYF. CDR3 DNA: TGTGCCAGCTCACTGGACAGGGGTAACGAGCAGTACTTC. The genes are TRBV18 and TRBJ2-7; the match to TRBD1 covers 9 bases. Trimming cost V 4 bases and J 5 bases; bases outside gene matches: 3. This CDR3 spans 13 amino acids. Germline CDR1 reads KGHSH; CDR2 reads LQKENI.

The CDR3, as DNA: TGTGCCAGCTCACCAATACAGGGAGAGACCAACTATGGCTACACCTTC. Amino acid sequence: CASSPIQGETNYGYTF. This rearrangement joins TRBV18 to TRBJ1-2, with D possibly matching TRBD1 (6 bases). Germline V gene data show CDR1 as KGHSH and CDR2 as LQKENI. V was clipped by 2 bases and J by 2 bases, with 15 bases between them. The CDR3 is 16 residues long.